A single T cell receptor beta chain is shown here with its context. This entry is derived from a study of blood T cell repertoires in COVID-19. Study overall: COVID-19 samples, acute and convalescent, were from the United States, Italy and Spain.

Source study methods: Estimated nucleated cell counts came from reference gene primer amplification. The protocol was immunoSEQ multiplex PCR, while the TCRdb copy is restricted to in-frame clones and leaves out a portion. The DNA gave D and trimming, while V, J and clone size come from that table. The sample records 110,000 or so clones, around four fifths being singletons. The CDR3 runs 15 residues. Germline assignment: CDR1 MNHEY and CDR2 SMNVEV (reference sequence). V lost 6 bases, J lost 0 bases, and 12 bases lay in between. Sequences were obtained from peripheral blood. This receptor was obtained from a woman in her 40s with acute or convalescent COVID-19. The gene calls are TRBV27 and TRBJ2-1; no reliable D call. CDR3 nucleotides: TGTGCCAGCAGGTGGGCCCTGAGCTCCTACAATGAGCAGTTCTTC. Protein sequence: CASRWALSSYNEQFF.